This TCR beta chain was sequenced for a study of blood T cell repertoires in COVID-19. Study as a whole: Nucleic acid was either cDNA or gDNA, and it came from T cells, B-cell-depleted T cells, or PBMCs.

TCRdb keeps only in-frame clones here, not all; method: immunoSEQ multiplex PCR. Seen here are about 260,000 clones, about 82% observed once, and the top ten hold roughly 1.9%. V was pared by 1 base and J by 7 bases, with 10 bases between. The germline V gene encodes CDR1 SGHDN and CDR2 FVKESK. This CDR3 has 13 amino acids. This chain connects TRBV14 to TRBJ1-2; D is ambiguous. This receptor was taken from a woman aged 45-65 years who had recovered from COVID-19. Sequenced sample: PBMCs or T cells enriched from blood (not recorded which). CDR3 sequence reads: CASSQGAFRGYTF. The CDR3, as DNA: TGTGCCAGCAGCCAAGGGGCTTTCCGTGGCTACACCTTC.